The 29 T cell receptor beta chains below come from one sample, sequenced in a study of Graves' ophthalmopathy and Graves' hyperthyroidism. RNA served as the template for amplifying TCR beta CDR3 regions. HTBI primers served in a first-round RT-PCR, which a second-round multiplex PCR followed. One entry per CDR3 protein results from TCRdb running MiXCR on the multiplex PCR reads. Among almost 400,000 distinct CDR3 sequences, around 16% were seen once, and the ten largest hold around 1.6%. What was sequenced was peripheral blood. The source of these receptors is a woman younger than 30 with Graves' ophthalmopathy.

Ten or more counts support this clonotype. The chain is built from TRBV6-1 and TRBJ1-2; D not resolved. V lost 6 bases and J 5 bases, leaving 13 bases between the germline ends. Germline V gene lookup returns CDR1 MNHNS and CDR2 SASEGT. The CDR3 loop spans 13 amino acids. The CDR3 region is CASRHDMGYGYTF. CDR3 DNA sequence: TGTGCCAGCAGACACGACATGGGATATGGCTACACCTTC.

This clonotype has at least ten counts. The chain links TRBV28 to TRBJ2-7; no firm D call. CDR3 size: 12 residues. V gave up 6 bases and J gave up 3 bases, with 9 bases separating them. The V gene's germline CDR1 is MDHEN and CDR2 SYDVKM. The CDR3 region has the DNA TGTGCCAGCAGCGTGTCTTTCTACGAGCAGTACTTC. This encodes CASSVSFYEQYF.

The chain couples TRBV12-3 or TRBV12-4 to TRBJ2-5; 9 nucleotides align to TRBD1. The CDR3 is 15 residues long. Trimming at V came to 3 bases and at J to 5 bases, leaving 7 bases not matched to a gene. DNA for the CDR3: TGTGCCAGCAGTTTTAGGACAGGGGCGGGGGAGACCCAGTACTTC. Translation gives CASSFRTGAGETQYF.

This clonotype showed up many times. This chain uses TRBV12-3 or TRBV12-4 with TRBJ2-7; 13 bases agree with TRBD2. The CDR3 runs 15 residues. J gave up 2 bases and V 6 bases, and 4 bases lay outside the gene matches. The CDR3 sequence: CASRAGLAGAYEQYF. In DNA form, the CDR3 reads TGTGCCAGCAGGGCCGGACTAGCGGGGGCCTACGAGCAGTACTTC.

The rearrangement links TRBV7-9 to TRBJ1-2; D not resolved. The CDR3 length is 13 residues. The germline CDR1 and CDR2 sequences are SEHNR and FQNEAQ (reference sequence). V was pared by 3 bases and J by 4 bases, with 9 bases between. The CDR3 DNA follows: TGTGCCAGCAGCTTCGGCCCCCTCTATGGCTACACCTTC. This codes for CASSFGPLYGYTF.

This clonotype was observed at least ten times. This chain uses TRBV6-2 or TRBV6-3 with TRBJ1-5; D call uncertain. Germline CDR1 reads MNHEY; CDR2 reads SVGEGT. V was cut by 8 bases and J by 3 bases, with 11 bases left in between. CDR3 length: 13 amino acids. The DNA of the CDR3 is TGTGCCAGCCACCGGCGGCTCAATCAGCCCCAGCATTTT. This translates into CASHRRLNQPQHF.

The gene calls are TRBV25-1 and TRBJ2-7; D gene unclear. The germline V and J ends were trimmed by 2 bases and 0 bases, with 17 bases remaining between them. Germline CDR1 MGHDK, CDR2 SYGVNS. This CDR3 has 17 amino acids. The CDR3 sequence is CASSEVPRFGFSYEQYF. The CDR3 nucleotides are TGTGCCAGCAGTGAAGTACCCAGGTTCGGGTTCTCCTACGAGCAGTACTTC.

Regarding this clonotype: At one end, the junction sequence differs from germline, possibly due to a read error. V is TRBV6-1 and J is TRBJ2-5, with D maybe TRBD2 (5 bases). The germline gives CDR1 MNHNS, CDR2 SASEGT. The CDR3 has 14 amino acids. DNA of the CDR3: TGTGCCAGTAGTGCCCCGGGAAGGGCCGAGACCCAGTACTTC. Protein sequence: CASSAPGRAETQYF.

The V gene is TRBV28, the J gene TRBJ2-5, with 9 bases aligning to TRBD1. V lost 4 bases, J lost 5 bases, and 5 bases stayed unmatched. The CDR3 consists of 14 residues. CDR1 and CDR2 (germline): MDHEN, SYDVKM. The chain's CDR3 is CASSSYRGRETQYF. For the CDR3, the DNA is TGTGCCAGCAGTTCCTACAGGGGGCGGGAGACCCAGTACTTC.

This clonotype was picked up many times. V usage is TRBV12-3 or TRBV12-4 and J usage is TRBJ2-5; D tentatively fits TRBD1 or TRBD2 (5 bases each). V shed 9 bases and J shed 1 base, with 12 bases lying between them. This CDR3 has 13 residues. The CDR3 DNA reads as TGTGCCAGTTCGGTTGGGGGCCAAGAGACCCAGTACTTC. Translated, it gives CASSVGGQETQYF.

This clonotype was seen ten or more times. The chain recombines TRBV27 with TRBJ2-2; the D gene is possibly TRBD1 (6 bases). V was cut by 7 bases and J by 3 bases, with 21 bases left in between. The CDR3 sequence is 17 residues long. Germline V gene lookup returns CDR1 MNHEY and CDR2 SMNVEV (reference sequence). The CDR3 DNA reads as TGTGCCAGCATTTCCCTTACCTCAGGGGACGACACCGGGGAGCTGTTTTTT. Residues: CASISLTSGDDTGELFF.

This clonotype was picked up one time. The chain combines TRBV24-1 with TRBJ1-2, with D maybe TRBD1 (5 bases). Trimming removed 2 bases from V and 3 bases from J, with 9 bases in between. The germline CDR1 and CDR2 sequences are KGHDR and SFDVKD. The CDR3 totals 14 residues. The CDR3 is CATSDSRDHYGYTF. The CDR3 DNA reads as TGTGCCACCAGTGATTCCCGGGACCACTATGGCTACACCTTC.

The J gene is TRBJ1-1, the V gene TRBV19; tentative D call: TRBD1 (6 bases). The CDR3 runs to 15 residues. In germline, CDR1 is LNHDA, CDR2 SQIVND (reference sequence). V lost 5 bases to trimming and J lost 1 base, with 14 bases between them. CDR3 coding DNA: TGTGCCAGTAGTGACCTTAGGGGGTCGAACACTGAAGCTTTCTTT. It encodes CASSDLRGSNTEAFF.

This clonotype has ten or more counts. V is TRBV28 and J is TRBJ2-7; tentatively, D is TRBD1 or TRBD2 (5 bases each). With 2 bases removed from V and 4 bases from J, the gap between germline ends came to 24 bases. This CDR3 has 18 residues. CDR1 is MDHEN, CDR2 SYDVKM, per germline. The CDR3 is CASSLTGLEGPSGYEQYF. In DNA, the CDR3 is TGTGCCAGCAGTTTAACCGGGTTAGAGGGACCGTCGGGTTACGAGCAGTACTTC.

This clonotype was detected ten times or more. The chain is built from TRBV6-1 and TRBJ2-3, with 8 positions matching TRBD2. This CDR3 comprises 14 residues. The germline V gene encodes CDR1 MNHNS and CDR2 SASEGT. Trimming at V came to 6 bases and at J to 3 bases, leaving 5 bases not matched to a gene. The CDR3 DNA sequence: TGTGCCAGCAGGTCGGGGGGGGTGACAGATACGCAGTATTTT. It encodes CASRSGGVTDTQYF.

In its sample, this clonotype was seen many times. CDR3 protein: CASSLKGSALLAQYF. As DNA, the CDR3 is TGTGCCAGCAGCTTAAAGGGGTCGGCTCTCCTCGCCCAGTACTTC. The genes are TRBV7-2 and TRBJ2-5; TRBD1 might be the D (5 bases). Trimming removed 2 bases at V and 9 bases at J, with 19 bases between. Germline V gene data show CDR1 as SGHTA and CDR2 as FQGNSA. CDR3 length: 15 residues. Full variable domain (outside the CDR3, taken from reference TRBV7-2 and TRBJ2-5): GAGVSQSPSNKVTEKGKDVELRCDPISGHTALYWYRQSLGQGLEFLIYFQGNSAPDKSGLPSDRFSAERTGGSVSTLTIQRTQQEDSAVYLCASSLKGSALLAQYFGPGTRLLVL.

This clonotype was counted at least ten times. The genes are TRBV6-5 and TRBJ2-5; D unresolved. The CDR3 loop spans 13 amino acids. CDR1 and CDR2 (germline): MNHEY, SVGAGI. The V gene lost 8 bases and the J gene lost 4 bases, with 14 bases spanning the gap. CDR3 nucleotides: TGTGCCAGCTCAGGTCCCAAAAGAGAGACCCAGTACTTC. Protein product: CASSGPKRETQYF.

The sample holds many counts of this clonotype. This rearrangement joins TRBV12-3 or TRBV12-4 to TRBJ1-5; 9 nucleotides match TRBD1. The V and J ends lost 6 bases and 3 bases, in that order; junction bases with no gene match: 6. This CDR3 comprises 15 residues. Here the CDR3 reads CASRGGTGYNQPQHF. The CDR3 DNA is TGTGCCAGCAGGGGCGGGACAGGGTACAATCAGCCCCAGCATTTT.

This clonotype was seen at least ten times. The V call is TRBV7-2, the J call TRBJ1-5; 10 bases line up with TRBD1. CDR1 SGHTA and CDR2 FQGNSA come from the germline V gene. This CDR3 contains 14 residues. Trimming removed 5 bases from V and 9 bases from J; junction bases left unmatched: 7. The CDR3 here is CASSHRQGARPQHF. The CDR3 coding sequence is TGTGCCAGCAGCCATAGACAGGGGGCTCGGCCCCAGCATTTT.

At least ten counts were recorded for this clonotype. V gene TRBV29-1 combines with J gene TRBJ2-5; TRBD1 is a possible D gene (6 bases). Germline CDR1 reads SQVTM; CDR2 reads ANQGSEA. V was cut by 3 bases and J by 5 bases, with 28 bases left in between. This CDR3 is built from 18 residues. In DNA, the CDR3 is TGCAGCGTTGAGCTCTCGACAGGATTAGGACGACCCGCGGAGACCCAGTACTTC. Its protein is CSVELSTGLGRPAETQYF.

The table lists this clonotype with many counts. The chain links TRBV4-2 to TRBJ1-1; D is possibly TRBD1 (5 bases). The CDR3 loop spans 17 amino acids. The V gene's germline CDR1 is LGHNA and CDR2 YNFKEQ. Trimming took 0 bases from V and 2 from J, leaving 16 bases between them. Written as DNA, the CDR3 is TGTGCCAGCAGCCAAGATCTTAGGGGCAGGTTTAACACTGAAGCTTTCTTT. This sequence encodes CASSQDLRGRFNTEAFF.

This clonotype has ten or more counts. The rearrangement joins TRBV6-2 or TRBV6-3 to TRBJ2-5; 9 bases align to TRBD2. The CDR3 is 16 residues long. With V trimmed by 3 bases and J by 2 bases, 7 bases remained unmatched. From germline, CDR1 is MNHEY and CDR2 SVGEGT. The DNA for the CDR3 is TGTGCCAGCAGTTATGGGGCTAGCGGGGCGCAAGAGACCCAGTACTTC. Translating gives CASSYGASGAQETQYF.

In this sample, this clonotype turned up many times. This sequence joins TRBV10-3 and TRBJ2-7, with a tentative D call TRBD1 (6 bases). The ends were cut back, 8 bases at V and 1 base at J, with 12 bases in the middle. The CDR3 length is 13 residues. The V gene's germline CDR1 is ENHRY and CDR2 SYGVKD. The DNA for the CDR3 is TGTGCCATCGCGACAGGCATATCCTACGAGCAGTACTTC. Encoded protein: CAIATGISYEQYF.

This rearrangement joins TRBV20-1 to TRBJ1-5; D remains ambiguous. The V gene's germline CDR1 is DFQATT and CDR2 SNEGSKA (reference sequence). The length of the CDR3 is 14 residues. V lost 3 bases, J lost 7 bases, and 16 bases lay in between. The CDR3 reads CSASLGRFNQPQHF. The CDR3 bases are TGCAGTGCTAGTCTGGGCAGGTTCAACCAGCCCCAGCATTTT.

This clonotype was seen ten or more times. As DNA, the CDR3 is TGCAGTGTCAAGTGGGGCTACGAGCAGTACTTC. As protein: CSVKWGYEQYF. V gene TRBV20-1 combines with J gene TRBJ2-7; unclear D gene. From germline, CDR1 is DFQATT and CDR2 SNEGSKA (reference sequence). The CDR3 has 11 residues. V lost 7 bases and J lost 3, with 10 bases in between.

This clonotype was counted many times. The chain has TRBV6-2 or TRBV6-3 and TRBJ2-1; either TRBD1 or TRBD2 may supply D (5 bases each). CDR3 length equals 14 residues. Germline V gene sequence: CDR1 MNHEY, CDR2 SVGEGT. Trimming shortened V by 6 bases and J by 6 bases, and 15 bases separated the two germline ends. In DNA form, the CDR3 reads TGTGCCAGCAGCCCCCTTCCGGGGACCAATGAGCAGTTCTTC. It translates to CASSPLPGTNEQFF.

This clonotype was observed many times. The chain is built from TRBV28 and TRBJ2-7; tentatively, D is TRBD1 (6 bases). Trimming removed 4 bases at V and 3 bases at J, with 22 bases between. The CDR3 has 17 residues. Germline assignment: CDR1 MDHEN and CDR2 SYDVKM. As DNA, the CDR3 is TGTGCCAGCAGTTCCCACTCCTCGCTCCGACAGGTCTACGAGCAGTACTTC. Amino acid sequence: CASSSHSSLRQVYEQYF.

The table lists this clonotype with many counts. The chain carries TRBV28 and TRBJ1-5; a weak D match, TRBD1 (6 bases). Germline CDR1 is MDHEN and CDR2 is SYDVKM. The CDR3 consists of 14 residues. The V and J ends lost 3 bases and 8 bases respectively, with 14 bases between them. CDR3 amino acids: CASSLGRGKKPQHF. In DNA, the CDR3 is TGTGCCAGCAGTTTGGGCAGGGGAAAAAAGCCCCAGCATTTT.

This clonotype was recorded a few times. The genes are TRBV7-3 and TRBJ1-1; no firm D call. V was trimmed by 5 bases and J by 1 base, leaving 11 bases between them. The germline V gene has CDR1 SGHTA and CDR2 FQGTGA. The CDR3 sequence is 14 residues long. The DNA of the CDR3 is TGTGCCAGCAGCCTAGGACGGCCGAACACTGAAGCTTTCTTT. It translates to CASSLGRPNTEAFF.